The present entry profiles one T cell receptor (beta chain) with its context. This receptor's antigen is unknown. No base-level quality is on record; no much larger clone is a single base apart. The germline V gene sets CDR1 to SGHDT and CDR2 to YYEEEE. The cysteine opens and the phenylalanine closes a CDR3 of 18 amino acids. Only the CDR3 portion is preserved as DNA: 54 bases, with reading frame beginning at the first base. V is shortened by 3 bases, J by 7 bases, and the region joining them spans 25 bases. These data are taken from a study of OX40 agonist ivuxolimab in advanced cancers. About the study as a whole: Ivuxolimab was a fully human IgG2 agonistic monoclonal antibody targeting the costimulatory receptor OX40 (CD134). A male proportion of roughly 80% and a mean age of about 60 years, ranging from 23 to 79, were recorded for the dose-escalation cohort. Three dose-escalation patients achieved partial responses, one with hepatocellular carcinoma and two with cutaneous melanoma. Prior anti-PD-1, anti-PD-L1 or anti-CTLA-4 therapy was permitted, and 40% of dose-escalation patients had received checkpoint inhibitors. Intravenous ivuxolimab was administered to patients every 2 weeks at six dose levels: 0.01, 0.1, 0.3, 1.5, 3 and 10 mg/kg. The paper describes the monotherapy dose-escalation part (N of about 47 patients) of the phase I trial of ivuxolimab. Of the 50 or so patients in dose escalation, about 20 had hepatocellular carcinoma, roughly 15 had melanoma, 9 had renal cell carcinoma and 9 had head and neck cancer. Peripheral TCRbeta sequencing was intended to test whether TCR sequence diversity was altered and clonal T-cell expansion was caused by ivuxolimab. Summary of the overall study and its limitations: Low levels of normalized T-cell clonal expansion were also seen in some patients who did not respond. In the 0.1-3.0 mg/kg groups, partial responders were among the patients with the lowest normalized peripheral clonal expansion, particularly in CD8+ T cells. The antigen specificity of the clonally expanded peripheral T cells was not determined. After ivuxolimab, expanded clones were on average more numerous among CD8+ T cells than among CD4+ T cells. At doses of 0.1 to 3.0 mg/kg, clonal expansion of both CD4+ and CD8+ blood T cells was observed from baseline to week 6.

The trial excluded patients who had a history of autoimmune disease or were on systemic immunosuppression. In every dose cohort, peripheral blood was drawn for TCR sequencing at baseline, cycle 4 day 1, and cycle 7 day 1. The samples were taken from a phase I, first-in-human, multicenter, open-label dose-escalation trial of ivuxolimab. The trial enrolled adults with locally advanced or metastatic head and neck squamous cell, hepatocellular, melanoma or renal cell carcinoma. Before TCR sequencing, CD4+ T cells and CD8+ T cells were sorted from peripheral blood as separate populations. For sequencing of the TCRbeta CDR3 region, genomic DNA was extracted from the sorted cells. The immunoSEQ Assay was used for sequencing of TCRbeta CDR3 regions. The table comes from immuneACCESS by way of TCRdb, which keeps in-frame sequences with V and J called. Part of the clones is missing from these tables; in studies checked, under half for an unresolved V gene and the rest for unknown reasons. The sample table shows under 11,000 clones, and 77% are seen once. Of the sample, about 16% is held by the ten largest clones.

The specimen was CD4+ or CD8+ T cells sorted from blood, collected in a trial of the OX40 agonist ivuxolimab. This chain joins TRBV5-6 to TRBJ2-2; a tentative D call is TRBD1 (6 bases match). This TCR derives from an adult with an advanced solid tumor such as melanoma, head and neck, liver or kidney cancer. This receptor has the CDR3 CASSSPAGSEGESGELFF. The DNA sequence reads TGTGCCAGCAGCTCCCCCGCGGGCTCCGAGGGGGAGAGCGGGGAGCTGTTTTTT.